The rows below give T cell receptor beta chains drawn from one sample of a study of shared clonotypes between healthy human individuals. TCRdb's copy holds only in-frame clones and misses some; the assay was immunoSEQ multiplex PCR. The sample yields about 1 million clones, around 74% seen once. Sequences were obtained from memory CD4+ T cells sorted from blood. The source of these receptors is a young man in good health. CDR3s leave out the opening cysteine and the closing phenylalanine or tryptophan. The D gene is left open where the match is weak. Clone size, where shown, is once, few, many, or a class for clones that have expanded.

>NA|TRBJ1-1|TRBV11-2|TRBD1
ASSLFRQGNTEAF
>NA|TRBJ2-7|TRBV19|NA
ASSMAGAWNEQY
>NA|TRBJ2-3|TRBV7-2|NA
ASNAGAPSPDTQY
>NA|TRBJ2-7|TRBV11-2|NA
ASSRLVGEQY
>NA|TRBJ2-3|TRBV19|TRBD2
ASSTAGVDTQY
>NA|TRBJ2-2|TRBV6-5|NA
ASTGHGVNTGELF
>few|TRBJ2-2|TRBV10-3|NA
AISELQGGELF
>NA|TRBJ1-3|TRBV6-1|NA
ASSELTNTIY
>NA|TRBJ2-7|TRBV4-2|TRBD1
ASSQGTGVPYEQY
>NA|TRBJ1-2|TRBV19|NA
ASSISFDRIGYGYT
>few|TRBJ1-2|TRBV6-1|TRBD1
ASSRTGAGYGYT
>NA|TRBJ2-5|TRBV5-6|TRBD1
ASRDREETQY
>few|TRBJ1-5|TRBV18|TRBD1
ASSPGTGGVQPQH
>NA|TRBJ2-7|TRBV18|TRBD1
ASSPTGINEQY
>NA|TRBJ1-1|TRBV28|NA
ASSPAVGQGNGAF
>NA|TRBJ2-7|TRBV6-1|NA
ASSDWVGVTYEQY